A single sample gave rise to the 20 T cell receptor beta chains below, sequenced in a study of CD8 T cells in ankylosing spondylitis. TCRdb re-called the 5' RACE reads through MiXCR, storing one row per CDR3 protein. The sample has 160,000 or so distinct CDR3 sequences, approximately 10% seen once; the top ten hold more than 13%. Material for sequencing was blood, either unsorted or a sorted T cell fraction (not recorded which). The receptor source for this set is a female donor with ankylosing spondylitis or in good health (not recorded which).

This clonotype was picked up a small number of times. Written as DNA, the CDR3 is TGTGCCAGCAGTTTATCGCTAGGTGGTGAGCAGTTCTTC. Translating it yields CASSLSLGGEQFF. The chain uses TRBV28 and TRBJ2-1; D uncertain. V shed 1 base and J shed 9 bases, with 10 bases lying between them. CDR1 and CDR2 (germline): MDHEN, SYDVKM. This CDR3 has 13 amino acids.

In this sample, this clonotype turned up a few times. The gene calls are TRBV6-1 and TRBJ2-3; D is unresolved. Per the germline V gene, CDR1 is MNHNS and CDR2 is SASEGT. The CDR3 runs to 12 residues. V dropped 2 bases and J dropped 4 bases, with 4 bases sitting between them. The CDR3, as DNA: TGTGCCAGCAGTGAACAAGCAGATACGCAGTATTTT. This codes for CASSEQADTQYF.

This clonotype was recorded a few times. This chain uses TRBV9 with TRBJ2-1, with D maybe TRBD1 (5 bases). The CDR3 has 13 amino acids. V lost 2 bases and J 6 bases, leaving 9 bases between the germline ends. Germline V gene data show CDR1 as SGDLS and CDR2 as YYNGEE. For the CDR3, the DNA is TGTGCCAGCAGCGTGGACATACTCAATGAGCAGTTCTTC. Translated: CASSVDILNEQFF.

This clonotype has just a few counts. This chain joins TRBV6-5 and TRBJ2-2; D is perhaps TRBD2 (5 bases). The CDR3 contains 15 residues. Per germline, CDR1 MNHEY and CDR2 SVGAGI. The V end was cut by 0 bases, the J end by 4 bases, with 9 bases between. The CDR3 spells CASSYSASGTGELFF. The CDR3 region has the DNA TGTGCCAGCAGTTACTCGGCCAGCGGCACCGGGGAGCTGTTTTTT.

About this clonotype: One end of the junction is discordant with germline, which a read error may explain. This chain joins TRBV3-1 and TRBJ2-1; 9 bases are shared with TRBD1. CDR3 length: 16 residues. Germline V gives CDR1 LGHDT, CDR2 YNNKEL (reference sequence). The chain's CDR3 is CASSTGGGRNNNELFF. The CDR3 coding sequence is TGTGCCAGCAGCACAGGGGGCGGGAGAAATAACAATGAGCTGTTCTTC.

The rearrangement joins TRBV7-9 to TRBJ2-2; no reliable D call. This CDR3 region has 13 residues. With 4 bases removed from V and 5 bases from J, the gap between germline ends came to 8 bases. The germline V gene has CDR1 SEHNR and CDR2 FQNEAQ (reference sequence). The CDR3 DNA reads TGTGCCAGCAGCTCCCTCGGGACCGGGGAGCTGTTTTTT. It translates to CASSSLGTGELFF.

This clonotype was found many times. The V gene is TRBV3-1, the J gene TRBJ2-7; D is perhaps TRBD1 or TRBD2 (5 bases each). The CDR3 has 13 residues. Germline V lookup: CDR1 LGHDT, CDR2 YNNKEL (reference sequence). Trimming shortened V by 1 base and J by 2 bases, and 6 bases separated the two germline ends. CDR3 sequence reads: CASSQAGPYEQYF. In nucleotides, the CDR3 is TGTGCCAGCAGCCAAGCGGGACCCTACGAGCAGTACTTC.

This chain links TRBV10-3 with TRBJ2-7, with 9 bases identical to TRBD2. Trimming removed 2 bases from V and 2 bases from J; junction bases left unmatched: 7. The CDR3 contains 16 residues. Germline assignment: CDR1 ENHRY and CDR2 SYGVKD. The CDR3 sequence: CAISEHIAGVAYEQYF. The CDR3 coding sequence is TGTGCCATCAGTGAGCACATAGCGGGAGTTGCCTACGAGCAGTACTTC.

In its sample, this clonotype was seen a few times. The chain joins TRBV12-3 or TRBV12-4 to TRBJ2-1; D perhaps matches TRBD2 (5 bases). The CDR3 totals 14 residues. V lost 3 bases to trimming and J lost 8 bases, with 14 bases between them. CDR3 DNA sequence: TGTGCCAGCAGTTTCGGGCCGGCGGGCTATGAGCAGTTCTTC. Encoded protein: CASSFGPAGYEQFF.

The chain joins TRBV30 to TRBJ2-1; 9 bases are a match to TRBD2. Germline V lookup: CDR1 GTSNPN, CDR2 SVGIG (reference sequence). Unmatched junction bases numbered 10, after V lost 0 bases and J lost 7 bases. The CDR3 runs to 16 residues. CDR3 region: CAWSVGTSLFGNEQFF. The CDR3 DNA follows: TGTGCCTGGAGTGTGGGGACTAGCCTTTTCGGGAATGAGCAGTTCTTC.

This clonotype was observed many times. The V gene is TRBV7-9, the J gene TRBJ1-2; no clear D. Trimming removed 5 bases from V and 0 bases from J, with 7 bases in between. The germline V gene encodes CDR1 SEHNR and CDR2 FQNEAQ (reference sequence). There are 13 residues in the CDR3. CDR3 DNA: TGTGCCAGCAGCCGCAGCTCTAACTATGGCTACACCTTC. As protein: CASSRSSNYGYTF.

In this sample, this clonotype turned up many times. The chain carries TRBV11-2 and TRBJ2-1, with D hard to call. The V end lost 4 bases, the J end lost 12 bases, and 16 bases lay between the germline ends. The germline gives CDR1 SGHAT, CDR2 FQNNGV. The CDR3 runs 13 residues. The CDR3, as DNA: TGTGCCAGCAGCTCCCTCCGGGCGATCGTGCAGTTCTTC. Its translation is CASSSLRAIVQFF. The whole variable domain, filled in from reference TRBV11-2 and TRBJ2-1, reads EAGVAQSPRYKIIEKRQSVAFWCNPISGHATLYWYQQILGQGPKLLIQFQNNGVVDDSQLPKDRFSAERLKGVDSTLKIQPAKLEDSAVYLCASSSLRAIVQFFGPGTRLTVL.

This clonotype appeared many times. The J gene is TRBJ2-7, the V gene TRBV7-9, with D unclear. Per the germline V gene, CDR1 is SEHNR and CDR2 is FQNEAQ (reference sequence). This CDR3 has 12 amino acids. The V end was cut by 5 bases, the J end by 3 bases, with 8 bases between. Here the CDR3 reads CASSGGNYEQYF. The CDR3 coding sequence is TGTGCCAGCAGCGGCGGTAACTACGAGCAGTACTTC.

This clonotype was counted between two and nine times. The chain links TRBV11-1 to TRBJ2-2; 15 nucleotides agree with TRBD2. V lost 4 bases to trimming and J lost 6 bases; unmatched junction nucleotides: 9. Germline V CDR1 and CDR2: SGHAT, FQDESV (reference sequence). The CDR3 contains 18 residues. The CDR3 nucleotides read TGTGCCAGCAGCTCCACCGGGACTAGCGGGAGGAGGGCCGGGGAGCTGTTTTTT. It translates to CASSSTGTSGRRAGELFF. The variable domain in full, completed from reference TRBV11-1 and TRBJ2-2, reads EAEVAQSPRYKITEKSQAVAFWCDPISGHATLYWYRQILGQGPELLVQFQDESVVDDSQLPKDRFSAERLKGVDSTLKIQPAELGDSAMYLCASSSTGTSGRRAGELFFGEGSRLTVL.

J is TRBJ2-1 and V is TRBV20-1, with D maybe TRBD2 (5 bases). Germline-derived CDR1 and CDR2 are DFQATT and SNEGSKA (reference sequence). CDR3 length: 11 amino acids. Trimming pared 3 bases from V and 8 bases from J, leaving 8 bases between. CDR3 bases: TGCAGTGCTAGCGAGGGATATGAGCAGTTCTTC. Protein: CSASEGYEQFF.

This rearrangement joins TRBV27 to TRBJ1-1; D is possibly TRBD1 (5 bases). The V gene's germline CDR1 is MNHEY and CDR2 SMNVEV (reference sequence). V dropped 4 bases and J dropped 0 bases, with 15 bases sitting between them. The CDR3 is 16 residues long. Written as DNA, the CDR3 is TGTGCCAGCAGTTCCTCCCTACAGGTCCTGAACACTGAAGCTTTCTTT. It specifies CASSSSLQVLNTEAFF.

This clonotype turned up a few times. The chain links TRBV9 to TRBJ2-4; the D gene is possibly TRBD2 (5 bases). The CDR3 length is 15 residues. With 4 bases removed from V and 0 bases from J, the gap between germline ends came to 11 bases. Germline CDR1 is SGDLS and CDR2 is YYNGEE. The CDR3 sequence is CASSPSGLAKNIQYF. For the CDR3, the DNA is TGTGCCAGCAGCCCAAGCGGCCTAGCCAAAAACATTCAGTACTTC.

This chain connects TRBV4-3 to TRBJ2-3; D could derive from TRBD1 or TRBD2 (5 bases each). The ends were cut back, 0 bases at V and 0 bases at J, with 16 bases in the middle. The CDR3 totals 18 residues. Germline V gene lookup returns CDR1 LGHNA and CDR2 YSLEER. Here the CDR3 DNA reads TGCGCCAGCAGCCAAGAAAGGGGATTTGCTAGCAGCACAGATACGCAGTATTTT. The encoded protein is CASSQERGFASSTDTQYF.

The table lists this clonotype with many counts. This chain links TRBV29-1 with TRBJ1-2; D uncertain. This CDR3 comprises 11 residues. The germline V and J ends were trimmed by 3 bases and 2 bases, with 4 bases remaining between them. CDR1 and CDR2 from the germline V gene are SQVTM and ANQGSEA. The CDR3 DNA sequence: TGCAGCGTTGAGGACAACTATGGCTACACCTTC. Protein sequence: CSVEDNYGYTF.

This rearrangement joins TRBV27 to TRBJ2-7; perhaps D is TRBD1 or TRBD2 (5 bases each). The CDR3 is 12 amino acids. The V gene's germline CDR1 is MNHEY and CDR2 SMNVEV (reference sequence). Between the trimmed V and J ends, which lost 9 bases and 5 bases, there was a span of 14 bases. The CDR3 DNA reads as TGTGCCAGTAGGGACGGTATCAACGAGCAGTACTTC. Protein: CASRDGINEQYF.